The next 27 T cell receptor beta chains were all read from a single sample in a study of T cell clonotyping in hematopoietic cell transplantation. Profiled with immunoSEQ multiplex PCR; TCRdb holds only in-frame clones, not every one. This table has 26,000 or so clones, around 95% appearing once. Sequencing was performed on peripheral blood mononuclear cells. The source of these receptors is a man between 45 and 60 years old in good health. Some clones in this sample may be carry-over from other donors' samples.

On this clone itself: Mismatch with germline at one junction end may stem from a read error. This CDR3 is CASSVTATTTNNEQFF. The CDR3 coding sequence is TGTGCCAGCAGCGTAACGGCTACGACCACAAACAATGAGCAGTTCTTC. The gene calls are TRBV7-3 and TRBJ2-1, with unresolved D. The CDR3 loop spans 16 amino acids. CDR1 SGHTA and CDR2 FQGTGA come from the germline V gene.

This chain connects TRBV11-2 to TRBJ2-4, with TRBD1 matching 10 bases. V lost 6 bases to trimming and J lost 0 bases; unmatched junction nucleotides: 14. Per germline, CDR1 SGHAT and CDR2 FQNNGV. This CDR3 has 19 amino acids. The CDR3: CASRSIRDRGLVAKNIQYF. The CDR3, as DNA: TGTGCCAGCAGATCAATCCGGGACAGGGGACTAGTAGCCAAAAACATTCAGTACTTC.

The chain links TRBV28 to TRBJ1-1; 7 bases fit TRBD1. CDR3 size: 15 residues. Germline V gene data show CDR1 as MDHEN and CDR2 as SYDVKM. Trimming cost V 8 bases and J 7 bases; bases outside gene matches: 16. CDR3 residues: CASGYPHRGSDEAFF. CDR3 sequence (DNA): TGTGCCAGCGGGTATCCCCACAGGGGCTCTGATGAAGCTTTCTTT.

The chain uses TRBV6-5 and TRBJ1-5, with TRBD1 as a possible D gene (5 bases). The CDR3 has 15 amino acids. CDR1 and CDR2 from the germline V gene are MNHEY and SVGAGI. The germline V and J ends were trimmed by 5 bases and 7 bases, with 18 bases remaining between them. The CDR3 sequence: CASSLSVGGEQPQHF. The CDR3 DNA sequence: TGTGCCAGCAGTCTGTCCGTGGGGGGGGAACAGCCCCAGCATTTT.

V usage is TRBV6-6 and J usage is TRBJ2-3; 8 positions agree with TRBD2. With 4 bases clipped from V and 0 bases from J, the junction kept 6 bases outside the gene matches. CDR3 length equals 16 residues. Germline CDR1 and CDR2: MNHNY and SVGAGI (reference sequence). The CDR3 loop is CASSSTGLDSTDTQYF. The DNA for the CDR3 is TGTGCCAGCAGTTCCACGGGACTAGATAGCACAGATACGCAGTATTTT.

For the CDR3, the DNA is TGCAGTGCCCCTCCGGGACAGGTCATCACCTTC. It yields the protein CSAPPGQVITF. The chain carries TRBV20-1 and TRBJ1-2, with 8 bases aligning to TRBD1. The CDR3 sequence is 11 residues long. Germline CDR1 reads DFQATT; CDR2 reads SNEGSKA (reference sequence). V was pared by 6 bases and J by 13 bases, with 10 bases of the junction left unmatched.

This chain links TRBV6-1 with TRBJ1-2; D call uncertain. Germline V gene lookup returns CDR1 MNHNS and CDR2 SASEGT. Trimming left V 0 bases short and J 1 base short, with 9 bases between. CDR3 length: 15 amino acids. CDR3 sequence (DNA): TGTGCCAGCAGTGAAGCTGGCTTCTTTAACTATGGCTACACCTTC. As protein: CASSEAGFFNYGYTF.

The rearrangement uses TRBV29-1 and TRBJ2-7; D gene ambiguous. The length of the CDR3 is 13 residues. From germline, CDR1 is SQVTM and CDR2 ANQGSEA. V gave up 4 bases and J gave up 3 bases, with 13 bases separating them. The CDR3 reads CSVGTLGDYEQYF. The CDR3 nucleotides read TGCAGCGTTGGCACGTTGGGCGACTACGAGCAGTACTTC.

The chain combines TRBV11-3 with TRBJ2-1, with 9 bases fitting TRBD1. Germline assignment: CDR1 SGHNT and CDR2 YENEEA. Trimming at V came to 3 bases and at J to 8 bases, leaving 11 bases not matched to a gene. CDR3 length: 16 residues. DNA of the CDR3: TGTGCCAGCAGCTTGGGCCGGGACAGGGTTAGGGATGAGCAGTTCTTC. This encodes CASSLGRDRVRDEQFF.

V is TRBV7-8 and J is TRBJ1-1; 9 bases agree with TRBD1. This CDR3 has 15 amino acids. The J segment lost 1 base and the V segment lost 4 bases, leaving 4 bases of the junction unmatched. Germline values: CDR1 SGHVS, CDR2 FQNEAQ. CDR3 bases: TGTGCCAGCAGCTGGGGGACAGGGAAGAACACTGAAGCTTTCTTT. This codes for CASSWGTGKNTEAFF.

The chain links TRBV7-9 to TRBJ2-3; D gene ambiguous. With 3 bases removed from V and 2 bases from J, the gap between germline ends came to 3 bases. The CDR3 loop spans 12 amino acids. Germline values: CDR1 SEHNR, CDR2 FQNEAQ (reference sequence). The CDR3, as DNA: TGTGCCAGCAGCTTCAACACAGATACGCAGTATTTT. As protein: CASSFNTDTQYF.

As DNA, the CDR3 is TGTGCCTGGCTGAACACTGAAGCTTTCTTT. Translated, it gives CAWLNTEAFF. V and J are TRBV30 and TRBJ1-1; D call uncertain. V was trimmed by 5 bases and J by 0 bases, leaving 1 base between them. Germline CDR1 and CDR2: GTSNPN and SVGIG (reference sequence). The CDR3 runs 10 residues.

CDR3 nucleotides: TGTGCCAGCAGTTTAGTTCTGGCAGCTAATTCACCCCTCCACTTT. Translating gives CASSLVLAANSPLHF. The chain recombines TRBV28 with TRBJ1-6; no clear D. Germline V gene sequence: CDR1 MDHEN, CDR2 SYDVKM. The CDR3 extends over 15 amino acids. Trimming shortened V by 2 bases and J by 6 bases, and 11 bases separated the two germline ends. Complete variable domain (other parts from reference TRBV28 and TRBJ1-6): DVKVTQSSRYLVKRTGEKVFLECVQDMDHENMFWYRQDPGLGLRLIYFSYDVKMKEKGDIPEGYSVSREKKERFSLILESASTNQTSMYLCASSLVLAANSPLHFGNGTRLTVT.

The V call is TRBV19, the J call TRBJ2-3; D gene unclear. The CDR3 extends over 14 amino acids. Per germline, CDR1 LNHDA and CDR2 SQIVND (reference sequence). V lost 3 bases, J lost 6 bases, and 13 bases lay in between. CDR3 region: CASSIPLGRDTQYF. CDR3 nucleotide sequence: TGTGCCAGTAGTATCCCTCTCGGACGGGATACGCAGTATTTT. The variable domain in full, completed from reference TRBV19 and TRBJ2-3, reads DGGITQSPKYLFRKEGQNVTLSCEQNLNHDAMYWYRQDPGQGLRLIYYSQIVNDFQKGDIAEGYSVSREKKESFPLTVTSAQKNPTAFYLCASSIPLGRDTQYFGPGTRLTVL.

This chain uses TRBV13 with TRBJ1-4, with 9 bases lining up with TRBD1. The V gene's germline CDR1 is PRHDT and CDR2 FYEKMQ (reference sequence). The CDR3 runs 15 residues. The V segment lost 0 bases and the J segment 8 bases; nucleotides outside the gene matches: 4. In DNA, the CDR3 is TGTGCCAGCAGCTTAGGGACAGGGGGGAGAGAAAAACTGTTTTTT. This encodes CASSLGTGGREKLFF.

This chain uses TRBV6-5 with TRBJ1-4; D gene uncertain. Trimming pared 6 bases from V and 8 bases from J, leaving 13 bases between. Germline-derived CDR1 and CDR2 are MNHEY and SVGAGI. There are 13 residues in the CDR3. CDR3 region: CASSPRGGEKLFF. In DNA, the CDR3 is TGTGCCAGCAGCCCCCGAGGTGGCGAAAAACTGTTTTTT.

V and J are TRBV6-5 and TRBJ1-6; perhaps TRBD1 as D (6 bases). Germline V gene sequence: CDR1 MNHEY, CDR2 SVGAGI. Trimming cost V 3 bases and J 3 bases, with 9 bases left between them. The length of the CDR3 is 15 residues. The CDR3 bases are TGTGCCAGCAGTTATACAGGGAGCTATAATTCACCCCTCCACTTT. Translating gives CASSYTGSYNSPLHF.

V is TRBV4-3 and J is TRBJ1-2; no definite D call. From germline, CDR1 is LGHNA and CDR2 YSLEER. Trimming pared 0 bases from V and 4 bases from J, leaving 12 bases between. This CDR3 contains 15 residues. The CDR3: CASSQDLATSYGYTF. CDR3 sequence (DNA): TGCGCCAGCAGCCAAGATCTGGCAACTAGCTATGGCTACACCTTC.

The chain combines TRBV9 with TRBJ2-2, with 9 bases matching TRBD1. The CDR3 spans 18 residues. Germline CDR1 reads SGDLS; CDR2 reads YYNGEE. After removal of 3 bases from V and 0 bases from J, the junction contained 9 bases not matched to a gene. The CDR3 coding sequence is TGTGCCAGCAGCGGGGGGACAGGGTGGATTCCGAACACCGGGGAGCTGTTTTTT. The encoded protein is CASSGGTGWIPNTGELFF.

The gene calls are TRBV7-8 and TRBJ2-3; no firm D call. CDR1 and CDR2 from the germline V gene are SGHVS and FQNEAQ. V was pared by 8 bases and J by 2 bases, with 8 bases between. The CDR3 extends over 12 amino acids. CDR3 sequence: CASGPFTDTQYF. The CDR3, as DNA: TGTGCCAGCGGTCCCTTCACAGATACGCAGTATTTT.

The rearrangement uses TRBV5-5 and TRBJ1-5, with D unresolved. The CDR3 sequence is 15 residues long. The V gene lost 10 bases and the J gene lost 3 bases, with 20 bases spanning the gap. Per the germline V gene, CDR1 is SGHKS and CDR2 is YYEKEE (reference sequence). The CDR3 region has the DNA TGTGCCTCCCAGACCCAAGGGATGACCAATCAGCCCCAGCATTTT. Translation gives CASQTQGMTNQPQHF.

The chain employs TRBV2 and TRBJ1-6; 8 nucleotides match TRBD1. The CDR3 has 17 amino acids. J gave up 0 bases and V 6 bases, and 7 bases lay outside the gene matches. Per germline, CDR1 SNHLY and CDR2 FYNNEI. DNA of the CDR3: TGTGCCAGCAGGACCCCACAGGGGGGCTCCTATAATTCACCCCTCCACTTT. It translates to CASRTPQGGSYNSPLHF.

The V call is TRBV2, the J call TRBJ1-2; D remains ambiguous. The CDR3 covers 14 residues. CDR1 SNHLY and CDR2 FYNNEI come from the germline V gene. Trimming cost V 3 bases and J 3 bases, with 11 bases left between them. CDR3 nucleotides: TGTGCCAGCAGTGAGTGGGTAACGGACTATGGCTACACCTTC. Translated: CASSEWVTDYGYTF.

This rearrangement joins TRBV4-3 to TRBJ1-1; TRBD1 matches 7 bases. Trimming cost V 6 bases and J 6 bases; bases outside gene matches: 7. Germline V gives CDR1 LGHNA, CDR2 YSLEER. The CDR3 is 13 amino acids. The chain's CDR3 is CASRVQGKPEAFF. The CDR3 nucleotides are TGCGCCAGCAGGGTACAGGGGAAACCTGAAGCTTTCTTT.

This chain links TRBV9 with TRBJ1-4; D not certain. Germline loops: CDR1 SGDLS, CDR2 YYNGEE. V lost 0 bases, J lost 4 bases, and 7 bases lay in between. The CDR3 runs 14 residues. CDR3 region: CASSVGSVNEKLFF. For the CDR3, the DNA is TGTGCCAGCAGCGTAGGAAGCGTTAATGAAAAACTGTTTTTT.

The chain combines TRBV30 with TRBJ1-4; 7 bases map to TRBD1. CDR3 length: 15 amino acids. Looked up from germline, CDR1 is GTSNPN and CDR2 is SVGIG (reference sequence). Germline trimming cut 3 bases from V and 2 bases from J; bases unmatched to any gene: 6. The CDR3 nucleotides read TGTGCCTGGAGGGGAGTGGGACAGACTAATGAAAAACTGTTTTTT. It is translated as CAWRGVGQTNEKLFF.

This chain connects TRBV5-6 to TRBJ1-2; D is unresolved. CDR3 size: 16 residues. The germline CDR1 and CDR2 sequences are SGHDT and YYEEEE. Between the trimmed V and J ends, which lost 2 bases and 2 bases, there was a span of 16 bases. The CDR3 protein is CASSLISLQANYGYTF. The CDR3 coding sequence is TGTGCCAGCAGCTTAATAAGTCTGCAGGCGAACTATGGCTACACCTTC.